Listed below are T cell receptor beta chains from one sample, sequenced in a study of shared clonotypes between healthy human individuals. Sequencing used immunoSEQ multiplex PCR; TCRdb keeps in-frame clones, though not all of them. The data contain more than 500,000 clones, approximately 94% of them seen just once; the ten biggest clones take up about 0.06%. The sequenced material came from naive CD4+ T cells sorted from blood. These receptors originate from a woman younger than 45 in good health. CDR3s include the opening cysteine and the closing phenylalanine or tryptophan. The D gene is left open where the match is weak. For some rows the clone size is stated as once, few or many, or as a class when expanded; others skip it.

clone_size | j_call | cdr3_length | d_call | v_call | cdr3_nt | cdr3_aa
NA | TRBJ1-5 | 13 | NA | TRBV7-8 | TGTGCCAGCAGCTTATATGGGGGTCAGCCCCAGCATTTT | CASSLYGGQPQHF
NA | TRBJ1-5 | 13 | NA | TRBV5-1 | TGCGCCAGCAGCTTGGAGGCAGGTGGGCCCCAGCATTTT | CASSLEAGGPQHF
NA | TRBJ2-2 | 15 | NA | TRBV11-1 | TGTGCCAGCAGCCTGGACCAGCGAAACACCGGGGAGCTGTTTTTT | CASSLDQRNTGELFF
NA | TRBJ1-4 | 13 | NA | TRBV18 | TGTGCCAGCTCACCGGACGGCGTGGGAAAACTGTTTTTT | CASSPDGVGKLFF
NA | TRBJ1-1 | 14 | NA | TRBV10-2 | TGCGCCAGCAGTTTTGACAGGTCGGGAACTGAAGCTTTCTTT | CASSFDRSGTEAFF
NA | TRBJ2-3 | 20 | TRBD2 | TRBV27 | TGTGCCAGCAGTCCCCGGCCCGGGTCTAGCGGCTTTGCACGCACAGATACGCAGTATTTT | CASSPRPGSSGFARTDTQYF
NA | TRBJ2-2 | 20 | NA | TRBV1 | TGCACCAGCAGCCAAGATTTAATCGGACTAGCGGGAGGGAGGGTCGGGGAGCTGTTTTTT | CTSSQDLIGLAGGRVGELFF
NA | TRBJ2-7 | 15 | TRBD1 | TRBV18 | TGTGCCAGCTCACCCCCGACAGGGTCTGGCTACGAGCAGTACTTC | CASSPPTGSGYEQYF
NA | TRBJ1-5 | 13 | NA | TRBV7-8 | TGTGCCAGCAGCTACCATAATCTTCAGCCCCAGCATTTT | CASSYHNLQPQHF
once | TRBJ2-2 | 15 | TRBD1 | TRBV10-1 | TGCGCCAGCCTTGAACAGGGGGCATGTACCGGGGAGCTGTTTTTT | CASLEQGACTGELFF
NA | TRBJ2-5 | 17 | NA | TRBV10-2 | TGCGCCAGCATTCCCTCCGTCACCCAACTAGGGGGAGAGACCCAGTACTTC | CASIPSVTQLGGETQYF
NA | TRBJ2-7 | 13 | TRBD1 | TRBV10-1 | TGCGCCAGCAGTAAGGGACAGTCCTACGAGCAGTACTTC | CASSKGQSYEQYF
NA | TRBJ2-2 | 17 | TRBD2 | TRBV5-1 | TGCGCCAGCAGCTCCGGACTAGCGGGAGGGCCGGGCGGGGAGCTGTTTTTT | CASSSGLAGGPGGELFF
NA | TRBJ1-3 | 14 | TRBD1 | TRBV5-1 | TGCGCCAGCAGGCCAGGGGGCTCTGGAAACACCATATATTTT | CASRPGGSGNTIYF
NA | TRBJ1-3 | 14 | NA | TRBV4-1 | TGCGCCAGCAGCCAAGCGAGGACAGGAAACACCATATATTTT | CASSQARTGNTIYF
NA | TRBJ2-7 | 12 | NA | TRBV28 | TGTGCCAGCAGTCGGATCGGCTACGAGCAGTACTTC | CASSRIGYEQYF
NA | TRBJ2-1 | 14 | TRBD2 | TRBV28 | TGTGCCAGCGTCAGACTAGCGGCTTACAATGAGCAGTTCTTC | CASVRLAAYNEQFF
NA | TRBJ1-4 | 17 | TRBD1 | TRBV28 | TGTGCCAGCAGTTTTCGGGACAGGGCCGCAACTAATGAAAAACTGTTTTTT | CASSFRDRAATNEKLFF
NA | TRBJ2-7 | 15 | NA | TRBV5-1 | TGCGCCAGCAGTTCCGGGACCGCTAGCTCCTACGAGCAGTACTTC | CASSSGTASSYEQYF
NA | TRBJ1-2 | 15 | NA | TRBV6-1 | TGTGCCAGCATGCCAAGGGGGGCCCGACGGTATGGCTACACCTTC | CASMPRGARRYGYTF